This T cell receptor beta chain came from a study of T cell responses to AZD1222 COVID-19 vaccine. TCRdb keeps only in-frame clones here, not all; method: immunoSEQ multiplex PCR. This repertoire shows 85,000 to 130,000 clones, roughly 86% found once; its top ten account for less than 4%. Sequences were derived from peripheral blood, sampled 28 days after the second dose of the MenACWY control vaccine. This sequence was found in an adult who received the MenACWY meningococcal vaccine as a control.

The CDR3 DNA sequence: TGTGCCAGCAGCATCGGGACTCTTCTCCAAGATGAGCAGTTCTTC. Translating it yields CASSIGTLLQDEQFF. The rearrangement uses TRBV9 and TRBJ2-1; the D gene is possibly TRBD2 (6 bases). Germline V gives CDR1 SGDLS, CDR2 YYNGEE. The CDR3 is made up of 15 amino acids. V shed 4 bases and J shed 8 bases, with 19 bases lying between them.